The clone carrying this T cell receptor (beta chain) was found once. Its antigen is undetermined. These data originate in a study of cytomegalovirus exposure and HLA in healthy donors. In the study overall: For the approximately 420 genotyped donors, about 81% fell within the Caucasian-associated ancestry cluster.

Germline CDR1 SGHTA, CDR2 FQGNSA. With 2 bases clipped from V and 10 bases from J, the junction kept 8 bases outside the gene matches. The CDR3 loop spans 15 amino acids. Study-level results: When analyzed later, the rates of TCR association showed variation by HLA locus, with DRB1 the most and HLA-C the fewest. A few of the chains that were CMV-associated were confirmed in vitro to be specific for CMV antigens.

With 60 Vbeta and 13 Jbeta primers, the PCR was carried out. The repertoire was sequenced with immunoSEQ multiplex PCR; TCRdb's copy has only in-frame clones and lacks some. The table includes 100,000 to 150,000 clones, about 83% detected once. The chain combines TRBV7-2 with TRBJ1-6; the match to TRBD1 covers 7 bases. The TCR originated in a woman aged 25-40 years in good health and CMV-seronegative. Input material: PBMCs. The CDR3 protein is CASSLMTGLDSPLHF. CDR3 coding DNA: TGTGCCAGCAGCTTAATGACAGGGTTGGACTCACCCCTCCACTTT.